This T cell receptor beta chain was found in a study of cytomegalovirus exposure and HLA in healthy donors. A multiplex PCR was run with 60 Vbeta primers and 13 Jbeta primers. Only in-frame clones appear in the TCRdb table, and some are missing; sequencing was by immunoSEQ multiplex PCR. Of approximately 180,000 clones listed, roughly 80% are singletons. Germline lookup yields CDR1 SGHNT and CDR2 YYREEE (reference sequence). The CDR3 has 15 residues. The V end lost 0 bases, the J end lost 1 base, and 7 bases lay between the germline ends. Findings of the study overall: Indistinguishability led to the exclusion of some V segments, TRBV6-2 and TRBV6-3 included.

On this clone: Its antigen is undetermined.

This clonotype originated in a woman aged 18-29 years in good health and CMV-seronegative. The sequencing sample was made of PBMCs. The gene calls are TRBV5-4 and TRBJ2-2; D is unresolved. CDR3 nucleotides: TGTGCCAGCAGCTTGGTAGAAAAGAACACCGGGGAGCTGTTTTTT. It translates to CASSLVEKNTGELFF.